This T cell receptor (beta chain) emerged from a study of shared clonotypes between healthy human individuals. Germline V gives CDR1 GTSNPN, CDR2 SVGIG (reference sequence). The trim removed 2 bases at V and 1 base at J, leaving 21 bases unmatched. This CDR3 is built from 20 residues. There were only Caucasian adults among the donors, and all lived in Nashville, Tennessee. Sequencing was performed with immunoSEQ multiplex PCR; in TCRdb, only in-frame clones are kept and a portion is missing. The table lists about 1 million clones, more than 65% of them singletons. V gene TRBV30 combines with J gene TRBJ2-5; 8 bases map to TRBD2. Material: memory CD4+ T cells sorted from blood. As for subset: CD45RA-negative fraction. The receptor's source is a man aged 18-30 years in good health. CDR3 protein: CAWSSSIGERERTSQETQYF. Here the CDR3 DNA reads TGTGCCTGGAGTTCTTCTATAGGGGAGCGGGAGAGAACCAGCCAAGAGACCCAGTACTTC.